What follows are 24 T cell receptor beta chains derived from one specimen sequenced in a study of cytomegalovirus exposure and HLA in healthy donors. Researchers ran the PCR with 60 Vbeta and 13 Jbeta primers. The repertoire was sequenced with immunoSEQ multiplex PCR; TCRdb's copy has only in-frame clones and lacks some. The sample has about 55,000 clones, roughly 74% seen once. The sample comprised PBMCs. The receptors were sampled from a man between 40 and 49 years old in good health and CMV-seropositive.

The chain joins TRBV9 to TRBJ2-5, with TRBD2 matching 9 bases. J was trimmed by 0 bases and V by 3 bases; bases with no gene match: 6. Looked up from germline, CDR1 is SGDLS and CDR2 is YYNGEE. The CDR3 runs to 16 residues. The CDR3 region is CASSDGAGGNQETQYF. The CDR3 nucleotides are TGTGCCAGCAGCGACGGAGCGGGGGGAAACCAAGAGACCCAGTACTTC.

J is TRBJ2-7 and V is TRBV5-1, with D maybe TRBD1 (6 bases). Germline CDR1 is SGHRS and CDR2 is YFSETQ. There are 15 residues in the CDR3. The V and J ends lost 0 bases and 3 bases respectively, with 13 bases between them. CDR3: CASSLDSGQLYEQYF. The CDR3 DNA reads TGCGCCAGCAGCTTGGATTCGGGACAACTCTACGAGCAGTACTTC.

This rearrangement joins TRBV30 to TRBJ1-4; tentatively, D is TRBD1 (6 bases). The germline gives CDR1 GTSNPN, CDR2 SVGIG (reference sequence). V dropped 4 bases and J dropped 9 bases, with 15 bases sitting between them. The CDR3 is made up of 13 amino acids. CDR3 DNA: TGTGCCTGGATCTCAGGGGCCGGGAAAAAACTGTTTTTT. Amino acid sequence: CAWISGAGKKLFF.

This chain connects TRBV6-1 to TRBJ1-1; D perhaps matches TRBD1 (5 bases). The CDR3 totals 13 residues. Germline CDR1 is MNHNS and CDR2 is SASEGT. V was clipped by 11 bases and J by 0 bases, with 13 bases between them. CDR3 sequence (DNA): TGTGCCGCGGGACGGGTAATGAACACTGAAGCTTTCTTT. As protein: CAAGRVMNTEAFF.

This clone appeared a few times. The rearrangement joins TRBV18 to TRBJ2-7, with 7 bases aligning to TRBD2. Looked up from germline, CDR1 is KGHSH and CDR2 is LQKENI. The V segment lost 1 base and the J segment 4 bases; nucleotides outside the gene matches: 4. The CDR3 has 14 amino acids. The chain's CDR3 is CASSPRTRRYEQYF. CDR3 in DNA: TGTGCCAGCTCACCACGGACTAGGCGATACGAGCAGTACTTC. Together with reference TRBV18 and TRBJ2-7, the CDR3 gives the full variable domain: NAGVMQNPRHLVRRRGQEARLRCSPMKGHSHVYWYRQLPEEGLKFMVYLQKENIIDESGMPKERFSAEFPKEGPSILRIQQVVRGDSAAYFCASSPRTRRYEQYFGPGTRLTVT.

Only a few counts were recorded for this clone. V and J are TRBV27 and TRBJ1-2; D unresolved. V lost 1 base to trimming and J lost 0 bases, with 9 bases between them. Germline V gene lookup returns CDR1 MNHEY and CDR2 SMNVEV (reference sequence). The CDR3 sequence is 15 residues long. This CDR3 reads CASSLLPGSNYGYTF. DNA for the CDR3: TGTGCCAGCAGTTTATTGCCGGGTTCTAACTATGGCTACACCTTC.

V is TRBV5-1 and J is TRBJ2-7, with 7 positions matching TRBD1. The CDR3 consists of 14 residues. Germline CDR1 reads SGHRS; CDR2 reads YFSETQ. V shed 2 bases, J shed 5 bases, and the junction held 7 bases outside the gene matches. The CDR3 is CASSLLLTGNEQYF. DNA for the CDR3: TGCGCCAGCAGCTTACTTCTGACAGGGAACGAGCAGTACTTC.

The gene calls are TRBV6-5 and TRBJ2-5; 8 bases line up with TRBD1. Trimming cost V 7 bases and J 5 bases; bases outside gene matches: 9. The CDR3 length is 14 residues. CDR1 is MNHEY, CDR2 SVGAGI, per germline. In nucleotides, the CDR3 is TGTGCCAGCAAACCAACAGGGGGTTATGAGACCCAGTACTTC. It encodes CASKPTGGYETQYF.

This clone was counted only a few times. V and J are TRBV9 and TRBJ1-1; a weak D match, TRBD1 (6 bases). With 3 bases removed from V and 8 bases from J, the gap between germline ends came to 17 bases. CDR1 SGDLS and CDR2 YYNGEE come from the germline V gene. This CDR3 contains 14 residues. The CDR3 is CASSAALLQGEAFF. CDR3 sequence (DNA): TGTGCCAGCAGCGCGGCCCTCCTACAGGGAGAAGCTTTCTTT.

This chain links TRBV4-1 with TRBJ2-5, with D tentatively TRBD2 (6 bases). This CDR3 comprises 16 residues. The V gene lost 3 bases and the J gene lost 4 bases, with 18 bases spanning the gap. Germline CDR1 reads MGHRA; CDR2 reads YSYEKL. In DNA form, the CDR3 reads TGCGCCAGCAGCCATCCTGATTCTCAGGGAGGAGAGACCCAGTACTTC. Protein: CASSHPDSQGGETQYF.

The V call is TRBV23-1, the J call TRBJ1-1; TRBD1 aligns across 9 bases. TRBV23-1 is an ORF, with its function uncertain. This CDR3 contains 17 residues. Trimming at V came to 3 bases and at J to 1 base, leaving 9 bases not matched to a gene. This chain's CDR3 is CASSHPTETGGNTEAFF. The CDR3 coding sequence is TGCGCCAGCAGTCATCCAACAGAGACAGGGGGGAACACTGAAGCTTTCTTT.

The chain carries TRBV6-4 and TRBJ1-2; 10 bases are shared with TRBD1. V was clipped by 6 bases and J by 9 bases; unmatched bases: 7. The CDR3 runs to 13 residues. Germline loops: CDR1 MRHNA, CDR2 SNTAGT. The CDR3 DNA reads TGTGCCAGCAGCGTGGGACAGGGGCGAAGCTACACCTTC. It yields the protein CASSVGQGRSYTF.

The chain combines TRBV27 with TRBJ1-2; the match to TRBD1 covers 9 bases. The CDR3 spans 14 residues. Germline V gene lookup returns CDR1 MNHEY and CDR2 SMNVEV (reference sequence). V was pared by 3 bases and J by 9 bases, with 8 bases of the junction left unmatched. The CDR3 DNA reads as TGTGCCAGCAGTTTCGGGGGGACAGGGCTTCGCTACACCTTC. It encodes CASSFGGTGLRYTF.

The chain links TRBV30 to TRBJ2-5; 8 nucleotides match TRBD2. Germline assignment: CDR1 GTSNPN and CDR2 SVGIG (reference sequence). V shed 3 bases, J shed 5 bases, and the junction held 8 bases outside the gene matches. The CDR3 covers 14 residues. Here the CDR3 DNA reads TGTGCCTGGAGCTTCGGGGGGGCCTCTGAGACCCAGTACTTC. Encoded protein: CAWSFGGASETQYF.

This chain uses TRBV7-3 with TRBJ2-2; a weak D match, TRBD2 (5 bases). Germline lookup yields CDR1 SGHTA and CDR2 FQGTGA. CDR3 length: 16 amino acids. Deletions cut 5 bases from V and 4 bases from J, with 17 bases between. The CDR3 bases are TGTGCCAGCAGCCCCCGGTCCCAACGGGGCACCGGGGAGCTGTTTTTT. Translation gives CASSPRSQRGTGELFF.

This clone was seen once. The chain links TRBV29-1 to TRBJ2-3; 8 bases are a match to TRBD1. The J segment lost 2 bases and the V segment lost 6 bases, leaving 16 bases of the junction unmatched. Per germline, CDR1 SQVTM and CDR2 ANQGSEA. The CDR3 is 17 amino acids. Written as DNA, the CDR3 is TGCAGCGTCTCTCACCACAGGGGGACAGGAGACACAGATACGCAGTATTTT. This translates into CSVSHHRGTGDTDTQYF.

The chain links TRBV4-2 to TRBJ1-1; perhaps TRBD1 as D (6 bases). V gave up 0 bases and J gave up 0 bases, with 11 bases separating them. Germline V gene data show CDR1 as LGHNA and CDR2 as YNFKEQ. The CDR3 is 16 amino acids. CDR3 amino acids: CASSQELRTVNTEAFF. The CDR3 coding sequence is TGTGCCAGCAGCCAAGAGCTCCGGACAGTGAACACTGAAGCTTTCTTT.

The chain combines TRBV30 with TRBJ1-2; 9 bases map to TRBD1. The length of the CDR3 is 15 residues. CDR1 GTSNPN and CDR2 SVGIG come from the germline V gene (reference sequence). Trimming took 4 bases from V and 8 from J; bases not matched to a gene: 14. CDR3 protein: CAWTVRDRDAPGYTF. The CDR3 nucleotides are TGTGCCTGGACTGTCCGGGACAGGGACGCGCCCGGCTACACCTTC.

V and J are TRBV10-3 and TRBJ1-2; TRBD1 aligns across 7 bases. The CDR3 covers 13 residues. Trimming took 5 bases from V and 5 from J; bases not matched to a gene: 5. The germline gives CDR1 ENHRY, CDR2 SYGVKD. The CDR3 sequence: CAISKDRRYGYTF. CDR3 nucleotides: TGTGCCATCAGTAAGGACAGGAGGTATGGCTACACCTTC.

The chain couples TRBV4-2 to TRBJ2-1; TRBD1 might be the D (6 bases). V was clipped by 3 bases and J by 1 base, with 16 bases between them. The germline V gene has CDR1 LGHNA and CDR2 YNFKEQ. This CDR3 is 17 amino acids long. In DNA form, the CDR3 reads TGTGCCAGCAGCCATTTATACAGGGAAATATCCTACAATGAGCAGTTCTTC. Translating it yields CASSHLYREISYNEQFF.

The CDR3, as DNA: TGTGCCAGCAGTTTAAGCACGGACTATGGCTACACCTTC. Protein: CASSLSTDYGYTF. This chain joins TRBV28 and TRBJ1-2, with no clear D. V shed 2 bases and J shed 3 bases, with 7 bases lying between them. The CDR3 contains 13 residues. From germline, CDR1 is MDHEN and CDR2 SYDVKM.

V usage is TRBV30 and J usage is TRBJ1-6; D perhaps matches TRBD1 (5 bases). The CDR3 runs 13 residues. Looked up from germline, CDR1 is GTSNPN and CDR2 is SVGIG (reference sequence). The V and J ends lost 4 bases and 9 bases respectively, with 13 bases between them. CDR3 residues: CAWTTQGSSPLHF. DNA of the CDR3: TGTGCCTGGACCACCCAGGGCAGTTCACCCCTCCACTTT.

In its sample, this clone was seen a few times. The chain couples TRBV4-3 to TRBJ1-6; no clear D gene. V lost 0 bases to trimming and J lost 7 bases, with 7 bases between them. This CDR3 is built from 14 residues. Germline assignment: CDR1 LGHNA and CDR2 YSLEER. Here the CDR3 DNA reads TGCGCCAGCAGCCAAGATTCGGGGAATTCACCCCTCCACTTT. It translates to CASSQDSGNSPLHF.

The chain links TRBV7-9 to TRBJ2-7, with 10 bases that match TRBD1. Germline V gene data show CDR1 as SEHNR and CDR2 as FQNEAQ (reference sequence). V was pared by 0 bases and J by 7 bases, with 12 bases of the junction left unmatched. The CDR3 spans 17 residues. Here the CDR3 DNA reads TGTGCCAGCAGCTTAGCCGGCGGACAGGGGGTTCGGTGGGAGCAGTACTTC. Encoded protein: CASSLAGGQGVRWEQYF.